This T cell receptor (beta chain) was sequenced in a study of cytomegalovirus exposure and HLA in healthy donors. Study findings and constraints: Rarity held for most TCR sequences, but there were some public TCRs that occurred in many donors. In terms of immune exposure information, only CMV serostatus was available. Later analysis reportedly placed an Asian-associated ancestry cluster below the roughly 670-donor mean in N-insertions. Within the data, a cluster of highly shared sequence variants was likely a sequencing artifact.

The CDR3 consists of 18 residues. J gave up 2 bases and V 5 bases, and 14 bases lay outside the gene matches. Germline V gene data show CDR1 as SGHTA and CDR2 as FQGTGA. Amplification used 60 Vbeta primers and 13 Jbeta primers. The table came from immunoSEQ multiplex PCR; TCRdb's copy has only in-frame clones and leaves some out. The table lists about 94,000 clones, about 76% of them singletons. Concerning this clone: Its specificity is unknown.

The J gene is TRBJ1-5, the V gene TRBV7-3, with 8 bases identical to TRBD1. Sequences were obtained from PBMCs. This sequence originates from a man between 40 and 49 years old in good health and CMV-seropositive. The CDR3, as DNA: TGTGCCAGCAGCCGGAGACAGGGGAGGATTAGAGGCAATCAGCCCCAGCATTTT. The encoded protein is CASSRRQGRIRGNQPQHF. The variable domain in full, with the rest retrieved from reference TRBV7-3 and TRBJ1-5, is GAGVSQTPSNKVTEKGKYVELRCDPISGHTALYWYRQSLGQGPEFLIYFQGTGAADDSGLPNDRFFAVRPEGSVSTLKIQRTERGDSAVYLCASSRRQGRIRGNQPQHFGDGTRLSIL.